These 3 T cell receptor beta chains were sequenced from one sample in a study of T cell responses to AZD1222 COVID-19 vaccine (dated by TCRdb to the early 2020s). Libraries were made using the immunoSEQ multiplex PCR assay. TCRdb took over this immuneACCESS table, retaining in-frame rearrangements with V and J assigned. Such tables are incomplete; in checked studies, under half of the missing clones stem from an unresolved V gene, and the remainder is unexplained. The sample has about 150,000 clones on record, 90% of them singletons. The biggest ten clones account for 1.5% to 2% of the sample. The time point label on this specimen signifies: baseline before first vaccination. The input for sequencing was peripheral blood, taken on day 0 of AZD1222 vaccination. Receptor source: an adult in good health.

The chain couples TRBV11-2 to TRBJ2-5; the match to TRBD2 covers 8 bases. The junction had 6 bases not matched to a gene; V was cut back by 2 bases and J by 4 bases. CDR1 and CDR2 (germline): SGHAT, FQNNGV. The CDR3 loop spans 15 amino acids. CDR3 sequence (DNA): TGTGCCAGCAGCTTAACAGCGGGAGACGGAGAGACCCAGTACTTC. Encoded protein: CASSLTAGDGETQYF.

This clone was observed once. This chain uses TRBV15 with TRBJ2-1; D is unresolved. Between the trimmed V and J ends, which lost 0 bases and 5 bases, there was a span of 11 bases. The germline CDR1 and CDR2 sequences are LNHNV and YYDKDF (reference sequence). CDR3 length equals 15 residues. The CDR3 here is CATSRDLGRNNEQFF. CDR3 bases: TGTGCCACCAGCAGAGATTTGGGTAGGAACAATGAGCAGTTCTTC.

The rearrangement uses TRBV4-1 and TRBJ2-7; no clear D. CDR3 length: 15 amino acids. Trimming removed 2 bases at V and 3 bases at J, with 14 bases between. Germline CDR1 reads MGHRA; CDR2 reads YSYEKL. The CDR3 DNA reads TGCGCCAGCAGCCAATCACTGGGATCAGGCTACGAGCAGTACTTC. This sequence encodes CASSQSLGSGYEQYF.